This passage covers 8 T cell receptor beta chains from one sample sequenced in a study of T-cell reconstitution after alpha-beta-depleted transplantation in children. For TCRbeta, the library was prepared with unique molecular identifiers. TCRdb re-called the PCR reads through MiXCR, storing one row per CDR3 protein. The sample lists almost 600,000 distinct CDR3 sequences, roughly 27% seen once, with about 35% in the top ten. Here the sequenced sample was PBMCs, taken before TCRalphabeta/CD19-depleted stem cell transplant. All receptors come from a boy less than two years old with Wiskott-Aldrich syndrome, due to receive a stem cell transplant.

The chain combines TRBV6-5 with TRBJ2-1, with D unclear. CDR3 length: 14 amino acids. The ends were cut back, 6 bases at V and 3 bases at J, with 12 bases in the middle. The germline CDR1 and CDR2 sequences are MNHEY and SVGAGI. The CDR3 region has the DNA TGTGCCAGCAGAGACTCTTTCGACTACAATGAGCAGTTCTTC. It specifies CASRDSFDYNEQFF.

The chain carries TRBV7-2 and TRBJ2-1; TRBD2 matches at 13 bases. The CDR3 is 17 residues long. The V gene end was trimmed by 4 bases and the J gene end by 6 bases; junction bases not matched to a gene: 9. The germline CDR1 and CDR2 sequences are SGHTA and FQGNSA. The CDR3 loop reads CASSSPRTSGSSNEQFF. The CDR3 DNA follows: TGTGCCAGCAGCTCCCCAAGGACTAGCGGGAGCTCCAATGAGCAGTTCTTC.

This clonotype turned up a few times. The chain is built from TRBV15 and TRBJ1-4; D might be TRBD1 (5 bases). Germline CDR1 LNHNV, CDR2 YYDKDF (reference sequence). V lost 3 bases and J lost 10, with 15 bases in between. The CDR3 totals 14 residues. CDR3 sequence: CATSRDRDLGKLFF. In DNA, the CDR3 is TGTGCCACCAGCAGGGACCGGGACCTTGGAAAACTGTTTTTT.

The chain employs TRBV5-1 and TRBJ2-1; TRBD1 agrees at 8 bases. CDR1 and CDR2 (germline): SGHRS, YFSETQ. The CDR3 is made up of 14 amino acids. V shed 4 bases and J 10 bases; nucleotides not matched to a gene: 10. CDR3 in DNA: TGCGCCAGCAGCACCTGGACAGGGATAGAGGAGCAGTTCTTC. Its translation: CASSTWTGIEEQFF.

The chain uses TRBV7-9 and TRBJ1-2; tentative D call: TRBD1 (5 bases). This CDR3 contains 15 residues. V was clipped by 3 bases and J by 2 bases, with 13 bases between them. Germline V lookup: CDR1 SEHNR, CDR2 FQNEAQ (reference sequence). The CDR3 DNA sequence: TGTGCCAGCAGCTTTATACCAGGGAAGAACTATGGCTACACCTTC. It codes for CASSFIPGKNYGYTF. Filled out from reference TRBV7-9 and TRBJ1-2, the complete variable domain reads DTGVSQNPRHKITKRGQNVTFRCDPISEHNRLYWYRQTLGQGPEFLTYFQNEAQLEKSRLLSDRFSAERPKGSFSTLEIQRTEQGDSAMYLCASSFIPGKNYGYTFGSGTRLTVV.

The chain combines TRBV10-2 with TRBJ2-3; D might be TRBD2 (6 bases). From germline, CDR1 is WSHSY and CDR2 SAAADI. V dropped 6 bases and J dropped 4 bases, with 14 bases sitting between them. The CDR3 runs to 14 residues. The CDR3 DNA sequence: TGCGCCAGCAGCGGAACTAGCTTGTCAGATACGCAGTATTTT. Translating gives CASSGTSLSDTQYF.

This clonotype was recorded a few times. The chain carries TRBV28 and TRBJ2-1; D remains unclear. Trimming took off 4 bases at V and 4 bases at J, with 5 bases between the two ends. The CDR3 consists of 12 residues. The germline V gene encodes CDR1 MDHEN and CDR2 SYDVKM. DNA for the CDR3: TGTGCCAGCAGTTACCCTTACAATGAGCAGTTCTTC. It yields the protein CASSYPYNEQFF.

The chain carries TRBV7-2 and TRBJ1-3; TRBD1 is a possible D gene (5 bases). This CDR3 region has 15 residues. V was clipped by 1 base and J by 4 bases, with 11 bases between them. Germline assignment: CDR1 SGHTA and CDR2 FQGNSA. The CDR3 region is CASSLGAQAGNTIYF. The CDR3 bases are TGTGCCAGCAGCTTAGGAGCACAGGCGGGAAACACCATATATTTT. The full variable domain, completed using reference TRBV7-2 and TRBJ1-3, is GAGVSQSPSNKVTEKGKDVELRCDPISGHTALYWYRQSLGQGLEFLIYFQGNSAPDKSGLPSDRFSAERTGGSVSTLTIQRTQQEDSAVYLCASSLGAQAGNTIYFGEGSWLTVV.